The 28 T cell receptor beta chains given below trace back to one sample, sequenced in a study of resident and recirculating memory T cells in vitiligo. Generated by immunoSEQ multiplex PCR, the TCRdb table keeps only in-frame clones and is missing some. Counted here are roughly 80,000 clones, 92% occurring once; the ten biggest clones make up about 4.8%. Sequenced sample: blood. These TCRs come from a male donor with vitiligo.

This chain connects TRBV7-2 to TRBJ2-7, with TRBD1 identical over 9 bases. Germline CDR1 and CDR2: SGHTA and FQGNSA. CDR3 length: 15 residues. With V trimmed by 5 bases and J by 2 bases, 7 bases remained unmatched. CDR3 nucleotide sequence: TGTGCCAGCAGCACACAGGGGGCACCCCCCTACGAGCAGTACTTC. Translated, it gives CASSTQGAPPYEQYF.

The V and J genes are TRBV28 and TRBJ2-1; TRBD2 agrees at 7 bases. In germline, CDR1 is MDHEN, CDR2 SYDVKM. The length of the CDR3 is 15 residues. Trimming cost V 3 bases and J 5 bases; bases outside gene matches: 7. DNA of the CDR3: TGTGCCAGCAGTTTGGGCCTAGCGGTAGACAATGAGCAGTTCTTC. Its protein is CASSLGLAVDNEQFF.

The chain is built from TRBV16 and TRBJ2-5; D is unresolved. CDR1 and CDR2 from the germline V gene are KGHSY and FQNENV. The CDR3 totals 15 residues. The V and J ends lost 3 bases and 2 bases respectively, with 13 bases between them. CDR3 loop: CASSQYGGTQETQYF. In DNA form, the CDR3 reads TGTGCCAGCAGCCAGTATGGTGGTACTCAAGAGACCCAGTACTTC. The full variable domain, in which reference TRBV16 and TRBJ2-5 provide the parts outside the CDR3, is GEEVAQTPKHLVRGEGQKAKLYCAPIKGHSYVFWYQQVLKNEFKFLISFQNENVFDETGMPKERFSAKCLPNSPCSLEIQATKLEDSAVYFCASSQYGGTQETQYFGPGTRLLVL.

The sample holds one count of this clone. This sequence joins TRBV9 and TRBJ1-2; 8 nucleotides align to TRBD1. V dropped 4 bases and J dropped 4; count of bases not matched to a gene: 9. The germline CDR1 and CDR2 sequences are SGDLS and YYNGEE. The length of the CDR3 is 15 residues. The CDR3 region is CASSPTYTGGYGYTF. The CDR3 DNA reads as TGTGCCAGCAGCCCGACCTATACAGGGGGCTATGGCTACACCTTC.

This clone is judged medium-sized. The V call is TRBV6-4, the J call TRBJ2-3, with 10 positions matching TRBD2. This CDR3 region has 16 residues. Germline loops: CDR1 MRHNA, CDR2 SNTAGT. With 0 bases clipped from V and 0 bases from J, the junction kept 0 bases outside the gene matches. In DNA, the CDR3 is TGTGCCAGCAGTGACTCGACTAGCGGGAGCACAGATACGCAGTATTTT. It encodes CASSDSTSGSTDTQYF.

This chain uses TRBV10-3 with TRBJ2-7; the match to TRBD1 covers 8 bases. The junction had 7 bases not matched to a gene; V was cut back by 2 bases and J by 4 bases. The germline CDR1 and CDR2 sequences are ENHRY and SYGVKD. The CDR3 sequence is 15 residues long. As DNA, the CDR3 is TGTGCCATCAGTGAGGGGGGGACAGGAGATTACGAGCAGTACTTC. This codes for CAISEGGTGDYEQYF.

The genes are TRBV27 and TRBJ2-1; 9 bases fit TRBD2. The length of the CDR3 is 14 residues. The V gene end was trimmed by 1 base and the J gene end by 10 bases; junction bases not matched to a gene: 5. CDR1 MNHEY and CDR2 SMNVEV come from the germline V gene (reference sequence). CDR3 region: CASSLLAGAGEQFF. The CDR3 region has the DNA TGTGCCAGCAGTTTATTAGCGGGAGCTGGGGAGCAGTTCTTC.

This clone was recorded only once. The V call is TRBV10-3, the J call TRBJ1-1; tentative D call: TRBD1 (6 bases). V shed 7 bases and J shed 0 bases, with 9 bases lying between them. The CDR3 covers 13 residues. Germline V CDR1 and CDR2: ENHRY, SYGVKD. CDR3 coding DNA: TGTGCCATCAAGGGGGGGCTGAACACTGAAGCTTTCTTT. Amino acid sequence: CAIKGGLNTEAFF.

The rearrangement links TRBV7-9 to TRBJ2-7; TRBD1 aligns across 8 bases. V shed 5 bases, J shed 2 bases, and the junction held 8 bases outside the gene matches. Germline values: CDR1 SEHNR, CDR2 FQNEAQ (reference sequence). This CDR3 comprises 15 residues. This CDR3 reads CASSHPPTGAYEQYF. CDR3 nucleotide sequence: TGTGCCAGCAGCCATCCACCGACAGGGGCCTACGAGCAGTACTTC.

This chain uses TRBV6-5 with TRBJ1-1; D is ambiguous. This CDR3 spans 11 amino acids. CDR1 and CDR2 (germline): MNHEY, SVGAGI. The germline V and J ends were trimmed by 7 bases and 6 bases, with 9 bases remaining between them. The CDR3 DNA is TGTGCCAGCATCCCAACGGCTGAAGCTTTCTTT. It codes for CASIPTAEAFF.

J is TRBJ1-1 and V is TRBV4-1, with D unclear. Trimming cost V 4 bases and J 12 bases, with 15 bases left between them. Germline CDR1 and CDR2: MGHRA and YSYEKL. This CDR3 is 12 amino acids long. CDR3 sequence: CASSPYGFRPFF. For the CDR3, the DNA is TGCGCCAGCAGCCCGTACGGTTTCCGTCCTTTCTTT.

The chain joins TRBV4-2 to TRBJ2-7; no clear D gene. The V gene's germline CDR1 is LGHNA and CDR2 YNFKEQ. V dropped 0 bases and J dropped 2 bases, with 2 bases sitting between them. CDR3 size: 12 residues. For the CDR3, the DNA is TGTGCCAGCAGCCAAGACGCCTACGAGCAGTACTTC. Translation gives CASSQDAYEQYF.

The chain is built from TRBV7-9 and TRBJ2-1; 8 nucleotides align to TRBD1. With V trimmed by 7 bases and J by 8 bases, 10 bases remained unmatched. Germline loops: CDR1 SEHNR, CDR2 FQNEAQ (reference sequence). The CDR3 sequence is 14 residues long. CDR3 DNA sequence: TGTGCCAGCAAGTGGACAGGGAGTTTGGATGAGCAGTTCTTC. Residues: CASKWTGSLDEQFF.

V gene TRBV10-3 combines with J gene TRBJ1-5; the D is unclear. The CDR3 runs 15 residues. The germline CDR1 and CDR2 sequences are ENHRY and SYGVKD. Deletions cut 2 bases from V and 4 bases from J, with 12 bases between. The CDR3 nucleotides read TGTGCCATCAGTGAGGAGGACGGGATAAATCAGCCCCAGCATTTT. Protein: CAISEEDGINQPQHF.

CDR3 in amino acids: CASSLQGQAGVIANEKLFF. The CDR3 DNA reads as TGTGCCAGCAGCTTGCAGGGACAGGCGGGGGTCATCGCTAATGAAAAACTGTTTTTT. The chain couples TRBV5-6 to TRBJ1-4, with 8 bases fitting TRBD1. This CDR3 comprises 19 residues. From germline, CDR1 is SGHDT and CDR2 YYEEEE. After removal of 1 base from V and 3 bases from J, the junction contained 14 bases not matched to a gene.

CDR3: CASSMDRGYYEQYF. In DNA form, the CDR3 reads TGTGCCAGTAGTATGGACAGGGGATACTACGAGCAGTACTTC. J is TRBJ2-7 and V is TRBV19, with 9 bases identical to TRBD1. The CDR3 is 14 amino acids. V gave up 3 bases and J gave up 3 bases; unmatched junction bases: 3. Germline CDR1 is LNHDA and CDR2 is SQIVND (reference sequence).

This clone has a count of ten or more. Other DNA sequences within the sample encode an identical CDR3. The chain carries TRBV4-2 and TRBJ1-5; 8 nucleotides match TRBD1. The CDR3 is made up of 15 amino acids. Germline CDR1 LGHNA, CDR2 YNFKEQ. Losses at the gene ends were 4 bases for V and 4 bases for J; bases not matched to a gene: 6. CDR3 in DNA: TGTGCCAGCAGCCGTTCAAGGACAGGGAATCAGCCCCAGCATTTT. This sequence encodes CASSRSRTGNQPQHF.

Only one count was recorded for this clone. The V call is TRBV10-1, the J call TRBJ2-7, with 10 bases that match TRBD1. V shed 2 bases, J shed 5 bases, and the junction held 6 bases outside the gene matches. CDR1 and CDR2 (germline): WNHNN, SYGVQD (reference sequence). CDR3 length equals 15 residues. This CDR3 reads CASSEPGTGVDEQYF. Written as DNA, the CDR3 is TGCGCCAGCAGTGAGCCGGGGACAGGGGTAGACGAGCAGTACTTC.

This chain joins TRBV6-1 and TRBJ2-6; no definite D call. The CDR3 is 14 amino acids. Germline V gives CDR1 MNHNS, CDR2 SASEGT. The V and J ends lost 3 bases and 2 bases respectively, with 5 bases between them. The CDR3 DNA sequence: TGTGCCAGCAGTGAGGGCGCTGGGGCCAACGTCCTGACTTTC. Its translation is CASSEGAGANVLTF.

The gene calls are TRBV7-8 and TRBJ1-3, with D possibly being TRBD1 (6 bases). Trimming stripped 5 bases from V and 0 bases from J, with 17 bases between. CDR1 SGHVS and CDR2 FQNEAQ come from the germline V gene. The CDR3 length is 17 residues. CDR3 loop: CASSLRTQGHSGNTIYF. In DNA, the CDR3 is TGTGCCAGCAGCCTACGGACACAGGGACACTCTGGAAACACCATATATTTT.

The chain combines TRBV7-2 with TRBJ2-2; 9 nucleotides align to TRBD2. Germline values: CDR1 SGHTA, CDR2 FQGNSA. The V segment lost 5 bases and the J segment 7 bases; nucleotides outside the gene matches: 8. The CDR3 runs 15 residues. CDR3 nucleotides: TGTGCCAGCAGCCCACAAGCGGGAGGTGGCGGGGAGCTGTTTTTT. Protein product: CASSPQAGGGGELFF.

As DNA, the CDR3 is TGTGCCAGCAGCTTGGCGTGGAGCTCCTACGAGCAGTACTTC. Translation gives CASSLAWSSYEQYF. V is TRBV27 and J is TRBJ2-7, with D unclear. Germline CDR1 is MNHEY and CDR2 is SMNVEV (reference sequence). V lost 6 bases, J lost 0 bases, and 12 bases lay in between. The CDR3 runs to 14 residues.

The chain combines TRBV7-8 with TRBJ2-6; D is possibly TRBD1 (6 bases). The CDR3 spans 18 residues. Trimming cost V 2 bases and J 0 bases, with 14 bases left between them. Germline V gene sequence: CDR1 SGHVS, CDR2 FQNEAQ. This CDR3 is CASSLWGRRSSGANVLTF. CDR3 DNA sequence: TGTGCCAGCAGCTTATGGGGGCGGAGAAGCTCTGGGGCCAACGTCCTGACTTTC.

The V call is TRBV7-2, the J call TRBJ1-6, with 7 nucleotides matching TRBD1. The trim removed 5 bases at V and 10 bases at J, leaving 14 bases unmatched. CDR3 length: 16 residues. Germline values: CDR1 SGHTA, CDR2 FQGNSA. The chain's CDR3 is CASSITPRQGSSPLHF. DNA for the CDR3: TGTGCCAGCAGCATTACCCCCCGACAGGGTAGCTCACCCCTCCACTTT.

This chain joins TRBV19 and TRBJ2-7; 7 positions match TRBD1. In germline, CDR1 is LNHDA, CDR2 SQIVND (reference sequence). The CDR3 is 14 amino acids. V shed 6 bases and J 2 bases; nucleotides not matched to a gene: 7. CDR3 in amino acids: CASSPGQAPYEQYF. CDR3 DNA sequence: TGTGCCAGTAGCCCTGGACAGGCTCCCTACGAGCAGTACTTC.

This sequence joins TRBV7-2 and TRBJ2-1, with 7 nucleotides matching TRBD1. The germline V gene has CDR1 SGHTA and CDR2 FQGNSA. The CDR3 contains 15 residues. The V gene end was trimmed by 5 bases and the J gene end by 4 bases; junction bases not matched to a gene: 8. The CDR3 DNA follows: TGTGCCAGCAGCCGGGGACAGCTGATTTACAATGAGCAGTTCTTC. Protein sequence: CASSRGQLIYNEQFF.

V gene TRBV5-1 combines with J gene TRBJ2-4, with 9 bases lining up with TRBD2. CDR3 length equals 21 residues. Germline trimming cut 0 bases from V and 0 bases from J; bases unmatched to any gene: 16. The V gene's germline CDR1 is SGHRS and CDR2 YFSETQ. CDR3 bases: TGCGCCAGCAGCTTGGTGGGGCAGCGTTTAGCGGGAGTTGTAGCCAAAAACATTCAGTACTTC. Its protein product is CASSLVGQRLAGVVAKNIQYF.

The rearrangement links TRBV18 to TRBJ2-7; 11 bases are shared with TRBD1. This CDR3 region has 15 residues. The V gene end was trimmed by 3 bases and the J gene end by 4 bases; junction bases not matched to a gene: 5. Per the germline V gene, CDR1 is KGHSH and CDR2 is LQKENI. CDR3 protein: CASSPPGTGGYEQYF. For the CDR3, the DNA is TGTGCCAGCTCACCCCCCGGGACAGGGGGATACGAGCAGTACTTC. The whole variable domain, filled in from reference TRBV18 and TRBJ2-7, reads NAGVMQNPRHLVRRRGQEARLRCSPMKGHSHVYWYRQLPEEGLKFMVYLQKENIIDESGMPKERFSAEFPKEGPSILRIQQVVRGDSAAYFCASSPPGTGGYEQYFGPGTRLTVT.